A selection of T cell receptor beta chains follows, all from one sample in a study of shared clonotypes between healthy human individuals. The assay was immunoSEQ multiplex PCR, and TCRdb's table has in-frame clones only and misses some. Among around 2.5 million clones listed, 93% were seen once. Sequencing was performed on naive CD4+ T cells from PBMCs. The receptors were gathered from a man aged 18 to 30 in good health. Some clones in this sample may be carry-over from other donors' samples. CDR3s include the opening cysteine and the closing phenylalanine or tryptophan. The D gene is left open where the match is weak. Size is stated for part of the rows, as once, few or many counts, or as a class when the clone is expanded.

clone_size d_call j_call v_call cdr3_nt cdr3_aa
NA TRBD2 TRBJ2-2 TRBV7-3 TGTGCCAGCAGCTCCGGGGCGGGGGGCACCGGGGAGCTGTTTTTT CASSSGAGGTGELFF
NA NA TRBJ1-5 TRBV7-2 TGTGCCAGCAGCCCGCAGAGTGTAGATCAGCCCCAGCATTTT CASSPQSVDQPQHF
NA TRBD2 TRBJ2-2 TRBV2 TGTGCCAGCAGGTCCGTCGCACTAGCGAGCACCGGGGAGCTGTTTTTT CASRSVALASTGELFF
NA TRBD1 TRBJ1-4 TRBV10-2 TGCGCCAGCAGGGACAGGGGGCTTGAAAAACTGTTTTTT CASRDRGLEKLFF
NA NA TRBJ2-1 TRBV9 TGTGCCAGCAGCGTAAGCTCCAGGTCCTACAATGAGCAGTTCTTC CASSVSSRSYNEQFF
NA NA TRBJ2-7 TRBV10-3 TGTGCCATCAAAAGACGGAATTCAACCTACGAGCAGTACTTC CAIKRRNSTYEQYF
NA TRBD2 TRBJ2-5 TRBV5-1 TGCGCCAGCAGCAAAACTAGCGGGAGAACGGAGACCCAGTACTTC CASSKTSGRTETQYF
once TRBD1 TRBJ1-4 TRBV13 TGTGCCAGCAGTCTCGGGACAGAGAATGAAAAACTGTTTTTT CASSLGTENEKLFF
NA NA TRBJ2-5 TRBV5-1 TGCGCCAGCAGCTTAGGCGTACAAGAGACCCAGTACTTC CASSLGVQETQYF
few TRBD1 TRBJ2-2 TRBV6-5 TGTGCCAGCAGTAGGGACAGGGGAAACACCGGGGAGCTGTTTTTT CASSRDRGNTGELFF
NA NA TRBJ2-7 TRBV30 TGTGCCGGTAACCGGGACTGGTCCTACGAGCAGTACTTC CAGNRDWSYEQYF
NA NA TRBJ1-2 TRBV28 TGTGCCAGCAGTCCGAATGCCCAAATCCGACCCGGCTACACCTTC CASSPNAQIRPGYTF
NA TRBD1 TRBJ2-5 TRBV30 TGTGCCTGGAGCCTCGGGACAGCTAAGCAAGAGACCCAGTACTTC CAWSLGTAKQETQYF
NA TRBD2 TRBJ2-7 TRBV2 TGTGCCAGCAGTGGAACTAGCGGGAGCTACGAGCAGTACTTC CASSGTSGSYEQYF
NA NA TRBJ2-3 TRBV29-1 TGCAGCGTGCCACAAGGCGCGGATACGCAGTATTTT CSVPQGADTQYF
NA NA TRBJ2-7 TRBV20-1 TGCAGTGCTAGGTGGCGGGACGAGCAGTACTTC CSARWRDEQYF
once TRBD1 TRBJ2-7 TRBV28 TGTGCCAGCAGTTACCGGGACAGGCTCTACGAGCAGTACTTC CASSYRDRLYEQYF
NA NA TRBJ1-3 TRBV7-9 TGTGCCAGCAGCGCAGAGGGGTTCTCTGGAAACACCATATATTTT CASSAEGFSGNTIYF
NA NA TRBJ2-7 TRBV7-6 TGTGCCAGCAGCTTAGGCAGGGTAGGCGAGCAGTACTTC CASSLGRVGEQYF
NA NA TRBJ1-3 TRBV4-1 TGCGCCAGCAGCCAAGAAAGAAACACCATATATTTT CASSQERNTIYF
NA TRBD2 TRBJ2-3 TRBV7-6 TGTGCCAGCAGCTTACTGGCGGGAGCAACCACAGATACGCAGTATTTT CASSLLAGATTDTQYF
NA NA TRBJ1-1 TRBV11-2 TGTGCCAGCAGCTTAGCTAGCCCCTACCGTGCCCAAGCTTTCTTT CASSLASPYRAQAFF
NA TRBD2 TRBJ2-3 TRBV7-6 TGTGCCAGCAGCTTAGGGGCGGGAGGAGCAGATACGCAGTATTTT CASSLGAGGADTQYF
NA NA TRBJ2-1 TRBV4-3 TGCGCCAGCAGCCAATGGAACCTGTACAATGAGCAGTTCTTC CASSQWNLYNEQFF
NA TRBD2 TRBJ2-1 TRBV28 TGTGCCAGCAGAGCCGGGACTAGGGTCCCGGTTGAGCAGTTCTTC CASRAGTRVPVEQFF
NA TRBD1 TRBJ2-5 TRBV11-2 TGTGCCAGCAGCTCCGGGACAGGGGACCAAGAGACCCAGTACTTC CASSSGTGDQETQYF
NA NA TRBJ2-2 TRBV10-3 TGTGCCATCAGTGACGGACTAGGGGGGTCCGGGGAGCTGTTTTTT CAISDGLGGSGELFF
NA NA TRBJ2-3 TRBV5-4 TGTGCCAGCAGCGACAGAGCGGGCGCAGATACGCAGTATTTT CASSDRAGADTQYF
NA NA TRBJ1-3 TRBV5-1 TGCGCCAGCAGCCCGCAGTGGGGCTCTGGAAACACCATATATTTT CASSPQWGSGNTIYF
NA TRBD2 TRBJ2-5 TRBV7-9 TGTGCCAGCAGCCCAACCTGGCTAGCGGGAGGCAACCAAGAGACCCAGTACTTC CASSPTWLAGGNQETQYF
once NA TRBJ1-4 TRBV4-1 TGCGCCAGCAGCCAAGATCCCAGGGATGAAAAACTGTTTTTT CASSQDPRDEKLFF
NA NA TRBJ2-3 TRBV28 TGTGCCAGCAGTTCCCACTTCGGAGGAGATACGCAGTATTTT CASSSHFGGDTQYF
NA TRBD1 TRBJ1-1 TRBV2 TGTGCCAGCAGCGGGAACAGGGGGGACACTGAAGCTTTCTTT CASSGNRGDTEAFF
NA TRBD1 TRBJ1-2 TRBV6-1 TGTGCCAGCAGTCTAACACAGGGGAACTATGGCTACACCTTC CASSLTQGNYGYTF
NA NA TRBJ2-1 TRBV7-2 TGTGCCAGCAGCCCCGGGACGCCCCAGTTCTTC CASSPGTPQFF
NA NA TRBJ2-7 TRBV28 TGTGCCAGCCTTTCTTTGTTCCACTACGAGCAGTACTTC CASLSLFHYEQYF
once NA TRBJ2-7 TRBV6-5 TGTGCCAGTCAGGGTAGGAGGGTATCCGAGCAGTACTTC CASQGRRVSEQYF
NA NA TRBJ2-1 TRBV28 TGTGCCAGGTGTCGGGCCGGGAGCTACAATGAGCAGTTCTTC CARCRAGSYNEQFF
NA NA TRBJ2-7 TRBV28 TGTGCCAGCAGTCCGAGGACCTACGAGCAGTACTTC CASSPRTYEQYF
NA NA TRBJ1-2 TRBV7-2 TGTGCCAGTGGCGGGGTCGGATATGGCTACACCTTC CASGGVGYGYTF
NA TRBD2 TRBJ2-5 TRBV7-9 TGTGCCAGCAGCCCAGGGACTAGCGGACAAGAGACCCAGTACTTC CASSPGTSGQETQYF
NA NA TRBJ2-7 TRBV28 TGTGCCAGCCAAGGGGCTAGTAAGAACTACGAGCAGTACTTC CASQGASKNYEQYF
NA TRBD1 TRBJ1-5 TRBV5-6 TGTGCCAGCAGCGCACGACAGGGGGGGAGTCAGCCCCAGCATTTT CASSARQGGSQPQHF